The present T cell receptor (beta chain) was sequenced within a study of blood T cell repertoires in COVID-19 (dated by TCRdb to the early 2020s). For the wider study: Collaborator samples came from the United States, Italy and Spain and covered acute and convalescent phases of COVID-19. The prospective study material was composed of cDNA or gDNA derived from T cells, B-cell-depleted T cells, or PBMCs. Deeply sampled blood TCRbeta repertoires from subjects exposed to, actively infected with, or recovered from COVID-19 were included in the dataset. The repertoires were released in a freely available public database meant as a resource for research on the immune response to SARS-CoV-2. Samples came from the ongoing ImmuneRACE study (first 160 participants) plus 1,254 subjects from 6 global collaborators. The sample metadata nearly always contained a de-identified subject ID, COVID-19 status, age in years and sex. Where HLA class I and class II types were available, the types were taken from metadata supplied by the sample provider, not from assay-based typing. Overall results and qualifications from the work: The amount of clinical and demographic metadata varied by source and participant and was provided uncurated.

The immunoSEQ Assay, a bias-controlled multiplex PCR, was used to amplify TCRbeta CDR3 regions from genomic DNA. The study's own analysis went as follows. The number of nucleated cells in each sample was estimated by amplification of reference gene primers within the assay. Sequence reads were collapsed and filtered to measure the absolute abundance of every unique TCRbeta CDR3 rearrangement. For each sample, productive Simpson clonality was calculated by taking the square root of Simpson's diversity index across productive rearrangements. Here the immuneACCESS table is served through TCRdb, limited to in-frame sequences with V and J called. Missing clones are a known gap in these copies; in checked studies unresolved V genes cover under half, and the rest lacks a known reason. D and trimming were read from the DNA, whereas the V and J calls and clone size are those reported in that table. Within this sample are approximately 210,000 clones, with 70% to 85% of them counted one time only. Of the sample, about 3.3% falls within the top ten clones.

The germline V gene (reference sequence) specifies SEHNR as CDR1 and FQNEAQ as CDR2. V lost 5 bases and J lost 1 base; the stretch between them is 14 bases long. The CDR3 holds 16 amino acids from the cysteine to the phenylalanine. The read is trimmed to its CDR3 DNA, 48 bases read in frame from base 1. Concerning this clone: Its antigen remains unidentified. The input lacks base qualities; no much larger clone sits a single base away.

Participants in the prospective study were enrolled through a virtual design, were aged 18 to 89 years, and lived in roughly 26 United States geographic areas. In the prospective study, participants were assigned to cohorts based on the clinical history participants reported in a screening survey and a study questionnaire. For ImmuneRACE Cohort 3, a participant was defined as recovered based on two consecutive negative NP/OP PCR tests, clearance by a healthcare professional, or resolution of symptoms. Mobile phlebotomists in the prospective study collected whole blood, serum and a nasopharyngeal or oropharyngeal swab from every participant. Additional blood draws and questionnaires over an approximately two-month period could optionally be provided by prospective study participants. Prospective study blood samples were shipped either frozen or at room temperature before DNA extraction.

This TCR came from an older woman who had recovered from COVID-19. Sequencing was performed on PBMCs or T cells enriched from blood (not recorded which). The rearranged chain carries TRBV7-9 and TRBJ1-4; the best D guess is TRBD1, with 6 bases matching. The CDR3 region: CASSARDTETNEKLFF. The base sequence is TGTGCCAGCAGCGCACGGGACACCGAAACTAATGAAAAACTGTTTTTT.